The 15 T cell receptor beta chains listed next were all sequenced from one sample in a study of chemoradiotherapy in HPV16-positive cancers. TCRdb's copy holds only in-frame clones and misses some; the assay was immunoSEQ multiplex PCR. This repertoire shows about 68,000 clones, about nine tenths found once; its top ten account for 4% to 5%. Material: blood, obtained from a patient who underwent chemoradiotherapy. These receptors were obtained from a human donor with HPV-associated anogenital cancer.

The chain employs TRBV7-3 and TRBJ2-3; D is possibly TRBD2 (5 bases). The germline gives CDR1 SGHTA, CDR2 FQGTGA. The CDR3 extends over 15 amino acids. V dropped 5 bases and J dropped 3 bases, with 15 bases sitting between them. CDR3 DNA: TGTGCCAGCAGCGTTGACGGGAAAAGGACAGATACGCAGTATTTT. Amino acids: CASSVDGKRTDTQYF.

The chain recombines TRBV5-6 with TRBJ2-3; 7 bases align to TRBD2. The CDR3 has 15 amino acids. Germline CDR1 SGHDT, CDR2 YYEEEE. The V gene end was trimmed by 1 base and the J gene end by 5 bases; junction bases not matched to a gene: 7. DNA of the CDR3: TGTGCCAGCAGCTTGACTGTCAGGGAGGGAGATACGCAGTATTTT. Encoded protein: CASSLTVREGDTQYF.

The chain recombines TRBV7-6 with TRBJ1-5; D remains ambiguous. V lost 1 base to trimming and J lost 2 bases, with 6 bases between them. The CDR3 covers 14 residues. The V gene's germline CDR1 is SGHVS and CDR2 FNYEAQ. CDR3 amino acids: CASSLGSGNQPQHF. In nucleotides, the CDR3 is TGTGCCAGCAGCTTAGGTAGCGGCAATCAGCCCCAGCATTTT. Variable domain in full (rest from reference TRBV7-6 and TRBJ1-5): GAGVSQSPRYKVTKRGQDVALRCDPISGHVSLYWYRQALGQGPEFLTYFNYEAQQDKSGLPNDRFSAERPEGSISTLTIQRTEQRDSAMYRCASSLGSGNQPQHFGDGTRLSIL.

This clone was seen more than once but under ten times. This chain links TRBV5-1 with TRBJ2-7; 11 bases are shared with TRBD2. Germline CDR1 SGHRS, CDR2 YFSETQ. Germline trimming cut 4 bases from V and 3 bases from J; bases unmatched to any gene: 3. The CDR3 spans 14 residues. The chain's CDR3 is CASSHGTSGYEQYF. CDR3 sequence (DNA): TGCGCCAGCAGCCACGGGACTAGCGGCTACGAGCAGTACTTC.

This chain links TRBV28 with TRBJ2-3; D is unclear. The germline CDR1 and CDR2 sequences are MDHEN and SYDVKM. CDR3 size: 12 residues. V lost 3 bases, J lost 4 bases, and 5 bases lay in between. CDR3 nucleotides: TGTGCCAGCAGTTTCTTGGCAGATACGCAGTATTTT. It codes for CASSFLADTQYF.

The count of this clone is one. The chain links TRBV5-1 to TRBJ1-1; TRBD1 is a possible D gene (5 bases). Trimming cost V 5 bases and J 0 bases, with 20 bases left between them. Germline values: CDR1 SGHRS, CDR2 YFSETQ. CDR3 size: 17 residues. The CDR3 sequence: CASSRQITTIMNTEAFF. The DNA for the CDR3 is TGCGCCAGCAGTAGACAGATCACTACAATTATGAACACTGAAGCTTTCTTT.

The rearrangement uses TRBV6-6 and TRBJ2-2, with D possibly matching TRBD1 (6 bases). Trimming stripped 5 bases from V and 7 bases from J, with 11 bases between. There are 13 residues in the CDR3. Germline assignment: CDR1 MNHNY and CDR2 SVGAGI (reference sequence). The CDR3 nucleotides are TGTGCCAGCAGTCAGGGGTATCACGGGGAGCTGTTTTTT. This translates into CASSQGYHGELFF.

On this clone: Other DNA sequences in the sample encode the same CDR3. This chain joins TRBV6-5 and TRBJ1-1; the D is unclear. The CDR3 runs to 11 residues. Germline V gives CDR1 MNHEY, CDR2 SVGAGI. V was clipped by 5 bases and J by 4 bases, with 5 bases between them. Here the CDR3 DNA reads TGTGCCAGCAGTCTCGGCACTGAAGCTTTCTTT. Translation: CASSLGTEAFF.

The chain couples TRBV14 to TRBJ2-7; TRBD2 matches 7 bases. With V trimmed by 2 bases and J by 3 bases, 4 bases remained unmatched. Germline CDR1 is SGHDN and CDR2 is FVKESK. This CDR3 spans 14 amino acids. The CDR3 nucleotides read TGTGCCAGCAGCCAAAGCGGGACGTTCTACGAGCAGTACTTC. Protein sequence: CASSQSGTFYEQYF.

The chain couples TRBV5-5 to TRBJ2-1, with D perhaps matching TRBD2 (5 bases). The ends were cut back, 4 bases at V and 2 bases at J, with 16 bases in the middle. Germline V CDR1 and CDR2: SGHKS, YYEKEE (reference sequence). This CDR3 region has 16 residues. The CDR3 sequence is CASSPLGVGTYNEQFF. The CDR3, as DNA: TGTGCCAGCAGCCCCCTCGGGGTGGGGACCTACAATGAGCAGTTCTTC. Using reference TRBV5-5 and TRBJ2-1 for the parts outside the CDR3, the full variable domain is DAGVTQSPTHLIKTRGQQVTLRCSPISGHKSVSWYQQVLGQGPQFIFQYYEKEERGRGNFPDRFSARQFPNYSSELNVNALLLGDSALYLCASSPLGVGTYNEQFFGPGTRLTVL.

The chain couples TRBV7-6 to TRBJ2-1; D is unresolved. CDR3 length equals 16 residues. Germline V gives CDR1 SGHVS, CDR2 FNYEAQ. Trimming removed 1 base from V and 7 bases from J, with 17 bases in between. The DNA for the CDR3 is TGTGCCAGCAGCTTAGTCCAACCTACCATCGAAAATGAGCAGTTCTTC. Translation gives CASSLVQPTIENEQFF.

This clone was seen only a few times. This rearrangement joins TRBV28 to TRBJ1-2; possible D gene TRBD1, 6 bases. Trimming removed 2 bases from V and 8 bases from J, with 15 bases in between. In germline, CDR1 is MDHEN, CDR2 SYDVKM. There are 14 residues in the CDR3. This CDR3 reads CASSLAPQGRGYTF. CDR3 DNA sequence: TGTGCCAGCAGTTTAGCTCCACAGGGCAGGGGCTACACCTTC.

The rearrangement uses TRBV7-2 and TRBJ2-5; 13 positions match TRBD2. V lost 5 bases and J lost 5; bases outside the gene matches: 11. Looked up from germline, CDR1 is SGHTA and CDR2 is FQGNSA. CDR3 size: 17 residues. The CDR3 loop is CASSLRLAGGRGETQYF. Written as DNA, the CDR3 is TGTGCCAGCAGCCTTCGACTAGCGGGAGGACGGGGGGAGACCCAGTACTTC.

The rearrangement links TRBV11-2 to TRBJ2-1; 7 bases map to TRBD2. CDR3 size: 15 residues. Per germline, CDR1 SGHAT and CDR2 FQNNGV. With 3 bases clipped from V and 4 bases from J, the junction kept 6 bases outside the gene matches. Here the CDR3 DNA reads TGTGCCAGCAGCTTTAGCGGGTTGGGGTACAATGAGCAGTTCTTC. It translates to CASSFSGLGYNEQFF.

The chain employs TRBV5-1 and TRBJ1-1; 10 nucleotides match TRBD1. The V and J ends lost 0 bases and 5 bases, in that order; junction bases with no gene match: 4. The CDR3 sequence is 15 residues long. CDR1 and CDR2 from the germline V gene are SGHRS and YFSETQ. The CDR3 bases are TGCGCCAGCAGCTTGGCCGGGACAGGGGTGACTGAAGCTTTCTTT. Its translation is CASSLAGTGVTEAFF.